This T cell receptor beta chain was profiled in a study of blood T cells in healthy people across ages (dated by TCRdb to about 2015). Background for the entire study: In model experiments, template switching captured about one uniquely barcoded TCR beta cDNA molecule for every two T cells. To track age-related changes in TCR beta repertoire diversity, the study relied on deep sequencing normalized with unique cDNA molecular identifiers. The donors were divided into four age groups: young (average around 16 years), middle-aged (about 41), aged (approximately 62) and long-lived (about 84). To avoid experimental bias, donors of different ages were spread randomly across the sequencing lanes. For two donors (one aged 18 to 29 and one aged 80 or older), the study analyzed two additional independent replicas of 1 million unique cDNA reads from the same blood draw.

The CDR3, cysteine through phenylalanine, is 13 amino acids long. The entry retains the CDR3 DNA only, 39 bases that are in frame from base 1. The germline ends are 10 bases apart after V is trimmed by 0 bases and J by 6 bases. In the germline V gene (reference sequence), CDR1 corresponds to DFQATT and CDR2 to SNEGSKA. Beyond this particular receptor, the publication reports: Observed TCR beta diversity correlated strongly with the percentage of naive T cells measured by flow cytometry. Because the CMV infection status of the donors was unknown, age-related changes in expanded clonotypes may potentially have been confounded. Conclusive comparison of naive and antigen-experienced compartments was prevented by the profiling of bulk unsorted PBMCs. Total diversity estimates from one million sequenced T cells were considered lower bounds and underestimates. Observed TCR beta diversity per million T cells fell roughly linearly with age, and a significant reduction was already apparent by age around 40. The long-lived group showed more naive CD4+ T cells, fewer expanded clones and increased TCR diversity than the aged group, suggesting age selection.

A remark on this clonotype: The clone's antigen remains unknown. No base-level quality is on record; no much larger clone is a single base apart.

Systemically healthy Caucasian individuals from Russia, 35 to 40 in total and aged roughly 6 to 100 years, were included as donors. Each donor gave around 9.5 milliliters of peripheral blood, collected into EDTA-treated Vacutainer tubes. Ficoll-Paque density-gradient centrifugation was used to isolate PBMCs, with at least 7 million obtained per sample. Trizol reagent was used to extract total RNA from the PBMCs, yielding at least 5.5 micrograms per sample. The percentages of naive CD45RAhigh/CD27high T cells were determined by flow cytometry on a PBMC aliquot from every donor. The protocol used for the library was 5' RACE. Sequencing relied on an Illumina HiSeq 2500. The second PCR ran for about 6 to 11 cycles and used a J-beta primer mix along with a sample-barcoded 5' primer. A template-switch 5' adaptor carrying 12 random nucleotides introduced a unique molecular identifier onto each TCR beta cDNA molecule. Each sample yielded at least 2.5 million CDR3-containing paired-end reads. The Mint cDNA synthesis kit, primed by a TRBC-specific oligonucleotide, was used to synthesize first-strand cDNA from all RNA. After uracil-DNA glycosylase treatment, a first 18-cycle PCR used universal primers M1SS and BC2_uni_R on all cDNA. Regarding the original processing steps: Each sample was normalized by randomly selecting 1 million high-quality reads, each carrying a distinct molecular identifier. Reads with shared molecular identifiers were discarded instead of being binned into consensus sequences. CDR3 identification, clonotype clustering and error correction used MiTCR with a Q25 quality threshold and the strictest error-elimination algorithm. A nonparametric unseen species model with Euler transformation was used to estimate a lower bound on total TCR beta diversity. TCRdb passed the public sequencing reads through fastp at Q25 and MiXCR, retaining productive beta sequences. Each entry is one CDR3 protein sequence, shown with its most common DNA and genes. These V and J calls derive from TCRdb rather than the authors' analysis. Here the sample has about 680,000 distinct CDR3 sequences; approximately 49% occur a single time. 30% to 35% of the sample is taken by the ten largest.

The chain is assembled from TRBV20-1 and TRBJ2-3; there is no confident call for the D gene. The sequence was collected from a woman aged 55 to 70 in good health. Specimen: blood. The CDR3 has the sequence CSAREVSWDTQYF. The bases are TGCAGTGCTAGAGAGGTCTCGTGGGATACGCAGTATTTT.